This is a list of T cell receptor beta chains from one sample in a study of shared clonotypes between healthy human individuals. The table came from immunoSEQ multiplex PCR; TCRdb's copy has only in-frame clones and leaves some out. The table shows approximately 2.5 million clones, with around nine tenths occurring only once. The sample consisted of naive CD4+ T cells sorted from blood. These receptors all come from a man in his late teens or twenties in good health. Each CDR3 is given with its conserved first and last residue. The order of the fields is D gene, J gene, clone size, V gene, CDR3 protein, CDR3 DNA. The D gene is left open where the match is weak. Clone size is shown for a subset of rows, as once, few, many or a class of expanded clone.

D: -; J: TRBJ2-7; size: once; V: TRBV18; CDR3: CASSPGGSYEQYF; DNA: TGTGCCAGCTCACCCGGAGGCTCCTACGAGCAGTACTTC
D: -; J: TRBJ2-2; size: once; V: TRBV28; CDR3: CASRTGTENTGELFF; DNA: TGTGCCAGCAGGACCGGGACTGAGAACACCGGGGAGCTGTTTTTT
D: -; J: TRBJ2-7; size: -; V: TRBV19; CDR3: CASRASTRERFHEQYF; DNA: TGTGCCAGTAGGGCCTCGACGCGCGAGAGGTTCCACGAGCAGTACTTC
D: TRBD1; J: TRBJ2-1; size: -; V: TRBV5-1; CDR3: CASSLGQGTYNEQFF; DNA: TGCGCCAGCAGCTTGGGACAGGGGACTTACAATGAGCAGTTCTTC
D: TRBD1; J: TRBJ1-4; size: -; V: TRBV25-1; CDR3: CASSRQGYGEKLFF; DNA: TGTGCCAGCAGCCGACAGGGGTACGGTGAAAAACTGTTTTTT
D: -; J: TRBJ1-2; size: -; V: TRBV6-5; CDR3: CASKVTRDLGYGYTF; DNA: TGTGCCAGCAAAGTTACGAGGGACTTGGGCTATGGCTACACCTTC
D: -; J: TRBJ2-5; size: -; V: TRBV19; CDR3: CASSIGPTQYF; DNA: TGTGCCAGTAGTATCGGACCGACCCAGTACTTC
D: -; J: TRBJ1-1; size: -; V: TRBV30; CDR3: CAWSEGRATEAFF; DNA: TGTGCCTGGTCGGAGGGGCGGGCCACTGAAGCTTTCTTT
D: -; J: TRBJ2-7; size: -; V: TRBV10-3; CDR3: CAISWTLDTYEQYF; DNA: TGTGCCATCAGTTGGACTTTAGATACCTACGAGCAGTACTTC
D: TRBD2; J: TRBJ2-7; size: -; V: TRBV4-3; CDR3: CASSQGLAGGENEQYF; DNA: TGCGCCAGCAGCCAAGGACTAGCGGGAGGGGAGAACGAGCAGTACTTC
D: -; J: TRBJ2-7; size: -; V: TRBV7-7; CDR3: CASSLATGSSYEQYF; DNA: TGTGCTAGCAGCTTAGCCACAGGGTCTTCCTACGAGCAGTACTTC
D: TRBD1; J: TRBJ1-6; size: few; V: TRBV14; CDR3: CASSQWDRINSPLHF; DNA: TGTGCCAGCAGCCAATGGGACAGAATAAATTCACCCCTCCACTTT
D: -; J: TRBJ2-5; size: -; V: TRBV5-1; CDR3: CASSLPSGETQYF; DNA: TGCGCCAGCAGCTTGCCCTCCGGGGAGACCCAGTACTTC
D: TRBD1; J: TRBJ2-3; size: -; V: TRBV7-8; CDR3: CASSLVSMQGAIDTQYF; DNA: TGTGCCAGCAGCTTAGTTTCAATGCAGGGGGCTATAGATACGCAGTATTTT
D: -; J: TRBJ1-3; size: -; V: TRBV10-2; CDR3: CASSESVGTNSGNTIYF; DNA: TGCGCCAGCAGTGAGTCGGTCGGTACGAACTCTGGAAACACCATATATTTT
D: -; J: TRBJ2-6; size: -; V: TRBV5-8; CDR3: CASSLASPGSGANVLTF; DNA: TGTGCCAGCAGCTTGGCCTCTCCGGGGTCTGGGGCCAACGTCCTGACTTTC
D: TRBD2; J: TRBJ2-7; size: -; V: TRBV11-2; CDR3: CASSPRRGVYEQYF; DNA: TGTGCCAGCAGCCCCAGACGGGGGGTCTACGAGCAGTACTTC
D: TRBD1; J: TRBJ1-1; size: -; V: TRBV10-3; CDR3: CATQGQEMNTEAFF; DNA: TGTGCCACCCAAGGACAGGAGATGAACACTGAAGCTTTCTTT
D: TRBD1; J: TRBJ2-2; size: -; V: TRBV9; CDR3: CASSVPGQGNPGELFF; DNA: TGTGCCAGCAGCGTCCCGGGACAGGGGAATCCCGGGGAGCTGTTTTTT
D: -; J: TRBJ2-5; size: -; V: TRBV29-1; CDR3: CSVDRQTQETQYF; DNA: TGCAGCGTTGACCGACAGACTCAAGAGACCCAGTACTTC
D: TRBD1; J: TRBJ1-1; size: once; V: TRBV5-6; CDR3: CASSAQDRARTEAFF; DNA: TGTGCCAGCAGCGCTCAGGACAGGGCGAGAACTGAAGCTTTCTTT
D: -; J: TRBJ2-7; size: -; V: TRBV5-1; CDR3: CASSVGPRGYEQYF; DNA: TGCGCCAGCAGCGTCGGTCCCCGGGGCTACGAGCAGTACTTC
D: TRBD1; J: TRBJ1-6; size: -; V: TRBV6-6; CDR3: CASSRTGSQSPLHF; DNA: TGTGCCAGCAGTAGGACAGGGAGCCAGTCACCCCTCCACTTT
D: -; J: TRBJ2-1; size: -; V: TRBV28; CDR3: CASSLRADEQFF; DNA: TGTGCCAGCAGTTTGCGCGCGGATGAGCAGTTCTTC
D: -; J: TRBJ2-5; size: -; V: TRBV5-1; CDR3: CASSLDSGPETQYF; DNA: TGCGCCAGCAGCTTGGACAGCGGGCCGGAGACCCAGTACTTC
D: TRBD1; J: TRBJ1-1; size: -; V: TRBV10-3; CDR3: CAIGDRVGTEAFF; DNA: TGTGCCATCGGCGACAGGGTGGGCACTGAAGCTTTCTTT
D: -; J: TRBJ2-3; size: -; V: TRBV7-2; CDR3: CASSSSPGARGDTQYF; DNA: TGTGCCAGCAGCTCGAGCCCCGGGGCCCGGGGAGATACGCAGTATTTT
D: -; J: TRBJ2-7; size: once; V: TRBV30; CDR3: CAWSSISSYEQYF; DNA: TGTGCCTGGAGTTCTATAAGTTCCTACGAGCAGTACTTC
D: TRBD1; J: TRBJ2-7; size: -; V: TRBV5-1; CDR3: CASSSTGLGSSYEQYF; DNA: TGCGCCAGCAGCTCGACAGGGTTGGGGAGTTCGTACGAGCAGTACTTC
D: TRBD1; J: TRBJ2-4; size: -; V: TRBV20-1; CDR3: CSASVGQAQYF; DNA: TGCAGTGCTAGTGTGGGACAGGCCCAGTACTTC
D: -; J: TRBJ1-5; size: -; V: TRBV6-6; CDR3: CASSGGRGTSNQPQHF; DNA: TGTGCCAGCAGTGGGGGGAGGGGTACTAGCAATCAGCCCCAGCATTTT
D: -; J: TRBJ1-1; size: -; V: TRBV6-5; CDR3: CASSRLGRGTEAFF; DNA: TGTGCCAGCAGTAGACTCGGGAGGGGTACTGAAGCTTTCTTT
D: -; J: TRBJ1-5; size: -; V: TRBV2; CDR3: CASSDRVGGRSNQPQHF; DNA: TGTGCCAGCAGTGATAGGGTGGGGGGCCGAAGCAATCAGCCCCAGCATTTT